Listed below are T cell receptor beta chains from one sample, sequenced in a study of vaccination effects on CD4 cells after COVID-19. Antigens for these TCRs are unknown. The repertoire was sequenced with immunoSEQ multiplex PCR; TCRdb's copy has only in-frame clones and lacks some. The data show about 79,000 clones, with roughly 72% seen just once and more than 1.5% held by the top ten. The sequencing here drew on CD4+ T cells from PBMCs cultured with HCoV-229E spike peptides, taken before COVID-19 vaccination. The receptors here all came from a human donor who received a COVID-19 vaccine. Each CDR3 is given with its conserved first and last residue. A D gene is named only where the DNA matches it firmly. Expanded clones get a size class; other rows say once, few or many, or leave the size out.

size	V	D	J	DNA	CDR3
NA	TRBV5-1	TRBD2	TRBJ2-3	TGCGCCAGCAGGGGAGGGTTGGATACGCAGTATTTT	CASRGGLDTQYF
NA	TRBV19	NA	TRBJ1-2	TGTGCCAGTAATACCCGGGGCATCTTCTATGGCTACACCTTC	CASNTRGIFYGYTF
NA	TRBV20-1	NA	TRBJ1-5	TGCAGTGCTAGTACCCCGAATCAGCCCCAGCATTTT	CSASTPNQPQHF
few	TRBV4-1	NA	TRBJ2-4	TGCGCCAGCAGCCAAGACCGGGGGTCCGGCCTAGACATTCAGTACTTC	CASSQDRGSGLDIQYF
NA	TRBV30	NA	TRBJ1-3	TGTGCCTGGAGAAGGCCAGGGATCGCATACTCTGGAAACACCATATATTTT	CAWRRPGIAYSGNTIYF
NA	TRBV25-1	NA	TRBJ2-5	TGTGCCAGCAGTGAATCCGGGTACCAAGAGACCCAGTACTTC	CASSESGYQETQYF
NA	TRBV3-1/TRBV3-2	NA	TRBJ2-3	TGTGCCACCTCAGCCCGACGTCATACGCAGTATTTT	CATSARRHTQYF
few	TRBV5-1	NA	TRBJ1-1	TGCGCCAGCAGCTTGCGACGGCAGAACACTGAAGCTTTCTTT	CASSLRRQNTEAFF
NA	TRBV6-6	NA	TRBJ1-2	TGTGCCAGCAGTTCCCGGGACATCTATGGCTACACCTTC	CASSSRDIYGYTF
NA	TRBV7-2	TRBD2	TRBJ2-5	TGTGCCAGCAGCCCCCGGGGGGGCGGGGAATTGGAGACCCAGTACTTC	CASSPRGGGELETQYF
NA	TRBV5-1	TRBD1	TRBJ2-3	TGCGCCAGCAGCTCGCCAGGGGGTACCAGCACAGATACGCAGTATTTT	CASSSPGGTSTDTQYF
NA	TRBV2	NA	TRBJ2-3	TGTGCCAGCAGGGAGGACGGTACTAGCACAGATACGCAGTATTTT	CASREDGTSTDTQYF
NA	TRBV28	TRBD1	TRBJ1-6	TGTGCCAGCAACTCACCGGGACAGGGTGATTCACCCCTCCACTTT	CASNSPGQGDSPLHF
few	TRBV24-1	TRBD1	TRBJ1-2	TGTGCCACCAGTCCTACAGGGGACGGCTATGGCTACACCTTC	CATSPTGDGYGYTF
NA	TRBV28	NA	TRBJ1-4	TGTGCCAGCAGTTATCAGGGTACTAATGAAAAACTGTTTTTT	CASSYQGTNEKLFF
NA	TRBV30	TRBD1	TRBJ1-2	TGTGCCTGGAGTGTACAGGGGGCTAATGGCTACACCTTC	CAWSVQGANGYTF
NA	TRBV6-5	NA	TRBJ1-2	TGTGCCAGCAGCGTCGGGACTAACTATGGCTACACCTTC	CASSVGTNYGYTF
NA	TRBV19	NA	TRBJ1-1	TGTGCCAGTAGTATTATTGGGGAGACTGAAGCTTTCTTT	CASSIIGETEAFF
few	TRBV18	NA	TRBJ1-2	TGTGCCAGCTCACCATATTCACAGACGGATGGCTACACCTTC	CASSPYSQTDGYTF
NA	TRBV12-5	TRBD2	TRBJ2-3	TGTGCTAGTGGTTTGGTACGTAGCGGGGGGGCACAAGATACGCAGTATTTT	CASGLVRSGGAQDTQYF
NA	TRBV3-1/TRBV3-2	TRBD2	TRBJ2-1	TGTGCCAGCAGCCAAGATTTAAGGGCTAGCGGGGGGATTGAGCAGTTCTTC	CASSQDLRASGGIEQFF
NA	TRBV5-6	NA	TRBJ1-3	TGTGCCAGCAGCCTCCCCCCAGGGTCTGGAAACACCATATATTTT	CASSLPPGSGNTIYF
NA	TRBV10-3	TRBD1	TRBJ2-5	TGTGCCATCAGTGACAGGGGGCAAGAGACCCAGTACTTC	CAISDRGQETQYF
NA	TRBV9	NA	TRBJ1-1	TGTGCCAGCAGCGTAGTTGAGAACCCTGAAGCTTTCTTT	CASSVVENPEAFF
NA	TRBV21-1	NA	TRBJ1-1	TGTGCCAGCAGCAAAGCGGCAGAGGTTCCTAATATGAACACTGAAGCTTTCTTT	CASSKAAEVPNMNTEAFF
NA	TRBV4-3	TRBD1	TRBJ2-2	TGCGCCAGCAGCCAAGATTTTAGGAGACAGGGAAGGCCCGGGGAGCTGTTTTTT	CASSQDFRRQGRPGELFF
once	TRBV5-1	NA	TRBJ1-1	TGCGCCAGCAGCTTGGTAGGCAGGACCTACACTGAAGCTTTCTTT	CASSLVGRTYTEAFF
NA	TRBV29-1	TRBD1	TRBJ2-3	TGCAGCGCCTGGGACAGGGGGCGAGATACGCAGTATTTT	CSAWDRGRDTQYF